This TCR beta chain stems from a study of T cell repertoires in ileal Crohn's disease. About the research overall: About half received postoperative treatment, 10 to 11 with thiopurines and 15 to 20 anti-TNF. Biopsies of the neoterminal ileum at postoperative colonoscopy form M6 samples. Broader study findings: The median delay to postoperative endoscopy was approximately seven months.

The repertoire was sequenced with immunoSEQ multiplex PCR; TCRdb's copy has only in-frame clones and lacks some. The top ten hold more than 5.5% of the sample, which has about 11,000 clones, 79% seen once. Germline values: CDR1 SQVTM, CDR2 ANQGSEA. The CDR3 is 14 amino acids. V was pared by 6 bases and J by 0 bases, with 5 bases of the junction left unmatched. Time point: neoterminal ileum biopsy at postoperative endoscopy, about 6 months after surgery. To note about this clone: Its specificity is not known.

The chain carries TRBV29-1 and TRBJ2-3; 8 nucleotides agree with TRBD2. The source of this sequence is an adult with Crohn's disease. Sequenced material: ileal tissue. CDR3 nucleotides: TGCAGCGTCCAACGGACTAGCAGCACAGATACGCAGTATTTT. It is translated as CSVQRTSSTDTQYF.